The text below deals with one T cell receptor beta chain. Its specificity is not known. This entry is derived from a study of graft-versus-host responses after intestinal transplantation. In the study overall: Tacrolimus plus steroids were given to all recipients for 2 to 4 years, preceded by anti-thymocyte globulin induction. Findings and caveats of the study: Among circulating GvH clones, peak levels were associated with early post-transplant declines in HvG clones.

Assay: immunoSEQ multiplex PCR; the TCRdb copy retains only in-frame clones and omits some. The profile covers about 70,000 clones, with 75% to 90% appearing a single time and about 0.4% taken by the ten largest. The ends lost 5 bases at V and 5 bases at J; junction bases unmatched: 10. The CDR3 is 15 residues long. Germline CDR1 and CDR2: SGHNT and YENEEA. The specimen comprised unstimulated CD4+ T cells sorted from spleen or lymph node cells, sampled before transplant. The receptor was isolated from a human donor who was the organ donor for an intestinal transplant. The chain links TRBV11-3 to TRBJ2-5, with 8 bases identical to TRBD2. The CDR3 DNA reads as TGTGCCAGCAGCCGAGGGCGGGGGGCCCGTGAGACCCAGTACTTC. This gives the protein CASSRGRGARETQYF.